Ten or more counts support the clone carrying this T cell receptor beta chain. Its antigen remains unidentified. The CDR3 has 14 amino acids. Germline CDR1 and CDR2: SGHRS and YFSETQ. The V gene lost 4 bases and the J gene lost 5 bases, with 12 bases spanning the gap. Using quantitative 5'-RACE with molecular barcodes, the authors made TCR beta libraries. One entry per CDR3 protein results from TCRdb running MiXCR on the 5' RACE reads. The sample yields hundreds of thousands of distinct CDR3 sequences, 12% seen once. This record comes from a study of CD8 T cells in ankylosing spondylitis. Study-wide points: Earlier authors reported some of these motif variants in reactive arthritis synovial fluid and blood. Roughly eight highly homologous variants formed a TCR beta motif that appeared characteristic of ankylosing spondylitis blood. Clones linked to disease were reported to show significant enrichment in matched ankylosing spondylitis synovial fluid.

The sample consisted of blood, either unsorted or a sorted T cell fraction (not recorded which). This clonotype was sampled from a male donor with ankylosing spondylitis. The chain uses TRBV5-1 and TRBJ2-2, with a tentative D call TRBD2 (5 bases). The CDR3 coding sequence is TGCGCCAGCAGCACCAACTCGGGAACCGGGGAGCTGTTTTTT. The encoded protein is CASSTNSGTGELFF.